This T cell receptor (beta chain) was documented in a study of cytomegalovirus exposure and HLA in healthy donors. Study background: Prior work identified about 120 million unique TCR beta sequences in approximately 200 million T cells. General study points: Later analysis identified around 15,000 TCR beta sequences associated with HLA alleles, using a false discovery rate threshold of 0.05. Sequencing artifact likely explains a cluster of highly shared sequence variants. The classifier was said to identify cytomegalovirus status with high specificity and sensitivity.

The CDR3 has 14 residues. Per the germline V gene, CDR1 is MNHNS and CDR2 is SASEGT. V lost 3 bases and J lost 0, with 6 bases in between. Both 60 Vbeta primers and 13 Jbeta primers went into the PCR. Data came from immunoSEQ multiplex PCR; TCRdb stores just in-frame clones and leaves some out. The sample carries over 110,000 clones, around 80% recorded once. This clone was counted a single time. Its cognate antigen is unknown. Sequenced input: PBMCs. The chain couples TRBV6-1 to TRBJ1-5; D gene ambiguous. The TCR was taken from a woman between 50 and 59 years old in good health and CMV-seropositive. The CDR3 protein is CASSENYSNQPQHF. DNA for the CDR3: TGTGCCAGCAGTGAGAACTATAGCAATCAGCCCCAGCATTTT.